These 27 T cell receptor beta chains originate from one sample sequenced in a study of T cell responses to AZD1222 COVID-19 vaccine. Repertoires were generated with immunoSEQ multiplex PCR, while TCRdb's copy carries only in-frame clones and drops some. The repertoire has approximately 180,000 clones, roughly 92% of them found once; the top ten carry about 10%. Source: peripheral blood, taken on day 0 of AZD1222 vaccination. The source of these receptors is an adult in good health.

The V call is TRBV19, the J call TRBJ1-1; 7 bases line up with TRBD1. The length of the CDR3 is 16 residues. Per germline, CDR1 LNHDA and CDR2 SQIVND (reference sequence). The trim removed 5 bases at V and 5 bases at J, leaving 14 bases unmatched. The CDR3 protein is CASSSYIRDRETEAFF. CDR3 bases: TGTGCCAGTAGTTCATACATCCGGGACAGAGAGACTGAAGCTTTCTTT.

This rearrangement joins TRBV27 to TRBJ1-1; D is ambiguous. CDR1 is MNHEY and CDR2 is SMNVEV in the germline V gene (reference sequence). V shed 8 bases and J shed 1 base, with 11 bases lying between them. There are 13 residues in the CDR3. The CDR3 DNA reads as TGTGCCAGCTCCTTAGGGCAGAACACTGAAGCTTTCTTT. Translating gives CASSLGQNTEAFF.

This sequence joins TRBV5-6 and TRBJ1-2, with 7 nucleotides matching TRBD1. V lost 7 bases to trimming and J lost 7 bases; unmatched junction nucleotides: 16. Germline V gene lookup returns CDR1 SGHDT and CDR2 YYEEEE. The CDR3 length is 15 residues. CDR3 in DNA: TGTGCCAGCGGAATTGACAGGGATTATGGGGGTGGCTACACCTTC. Translated, it gives CASGIDRDYGGGYTF.

This rearrangement joins TRBV9 to TRBJ2-5; 8 positions match TRBD1. This CDR3 has 15 amino acids. The germline CDR1 and CDR2 sequences are SGDLS and YYNGEE. V shed 0 bases, J shed 4 bases, and the junction held 5 bases outside the gene matches. Written as DNA, the CDR3 is TGTGCCAGCAGCGTAGGGGTGCAGGGGGCAGAGACCCAGTACTTC. Encoded protein: CASSVGVQGAETQYF.

This rearrangement joins TRBV5-1 to TRBJ2-6; D gene uncertain. This CDR3 contains 15 residues. Trimming removed 0 bases at V and 0 bases at J, with 4 bases between. Per germline, CDR1 SGHRS and CDR2 YFSETQ. In DNA, the CDR3 is TGCGCCAGCAGCTTGGCCTTCTCTGGGGCCAACGTCCTGACTTTC. Amino acids: CASSLAFSGANVLTF.

Only one count was recorded for this clone. This chain joins TRBV2 and TRBJ2-1, with D unclear. CDR1 and CDR2 from the germline V gene are SNHLY and FYNNEI. The germline V and J ends were trimmed by 5 bases and 0 bases, with 11 bases remaining between them. This CDR3 has 15 amino acids. CDR3: CASSPGSSSYNEQFF. CDR3 DNA sequence: TGTGCCAGCAGTCCGGGTTCAAGCTCCTACAATGAGCAGTTCTTC.

DNA for the CDR3: TGTGCCAGCAGTTACGGAGCAGAAACAACTAATGAAAAACTGTTTTTT. Translating gives CASSYGAETTNEKLFF. The chain has TRBV6-5 and TRBJ1-4; no clear D gene. The CDR3 is made up of 16 amino acids. The V end was cut by 2 bases, the J end by 0 bases, with 10 bases between. The germline V gene encodes CDR1 MNHEY and CDR2 SVGAGI.

This chain connects TRBV7-2 to TRBJ1-6; 7 nucleotides agree with TRBD1. The CDR3 is 15 residues long. CDR1 is SGHTA and CDR2 is FQGNSA in the germline V gene. The V segment lost 8 bases and the J segment 7 bases; nucleotides outside the gene matches: 11. CDR3 nucleotide sequence: TGTGCCAGCTCCCGGGACAGCCCCTTGAATTCACCCCTCCACTTT. Encoded protein: CASSRDSPLNSPLHF.

The rearrangement joins TRBV2 to TRBJ2-2; D call uncertain. Germline V gene sequence: CDR1 SNHLY, CDR2 FYNNEI. This CDR3 has 14 amino acids. Trimming shortened V by 3 bases and J by 7 bases, and 12 bases separated the two germline ends. The CDR3: CASSDMGYGGELFF. The DNA for the CDR3 is TGTGCCAGCAGTGACATGGGATACGGCGGGGAGCTGTTTTTT.

This rearrangement joins TRBV6-5 to TRBJ2-2, with D perhaps given as TRBD1 or TRBD2 (5 bases each). The CDR3 length is 14 residues. V was pared by 7 bases and J by 4 bases, with 13 bases between. The V gene's germline CDR1 is MNHEY and CDR2 SVGAGI. The CDR3 sequence is CASKPQGVTGELFF. As DNA, the CDR3 is TGTGCCAGCAAGCCCCAGGGAGTCACCGGGGAGCTGTTTTTT.

The V call is TRBV18, the J call TRBJ2-2, with D perhaps matching TRBD1 (6 bases). The germline gives CDR1 KGHSH, CDR2 LQKENI. The CDR3 contains 17 residues. With 1 base removed from V and 2 bases from J, the gap between germline ends came to 14 bases. CDR3 in amino acids: CASSPQGHGVNTGELFF. The CDR3 nucleotides are TGTGCCAGCTCACCACAGGGACATGGGGTCAACACCGGGGAGCTGTTTTTT.

The chain couples TRBV4-2 to TRBJ1-2; no clear D gene. The CDR3 consists of 15 residues. Germline assignment: CDR1 LGHNA and CDR2 YNFKEQ. Trimming removed 0 bases from V and 8 bases from J, with 16 bases in between. CDR3 amino acids: CASSQDSSRPIGYTF. Here the CDR3 DNA reads TGTGCCAGCAGCCAAGACTCATCGCGCCCTATCGGCTACACCTTC.

J is TRBJ1-3 and V is TRBV9; D may be TRBD1 (5 bases). The V gene's germline CDR1 is SGDLS and CDR2 YYNGEE. Trimming pared 3 bases from V and 2 bases from J, leaving 12 bases between. The CDR3 is made up of 15 amino acids. CDR3 sequence: CASSGPQGTGNTIYF. The CDR3 DNA reads TGTGCCAGCAGCGGACCGCAGGGAACTGGAAACACCATATATTTT.

The genes are TRBV7-2 and TRBJ1-2, with D possibly being TRBD1 (5 bases). The CDR3 sequence is 13 residues long. Germline lookup yields CDR1 SGHTA and CDR2 FQGNSA. V gave up 6 bases and J gave up 7 bases, with 15 bases separating them. In DNA, the CDR3 is TGTGCCAGCAGAGGGACCCAGGGCTCTGGCTACACCTTC. Its protein product is CASRGTQGSGYTF.

The gene calls are TRBV27 and TRBJ2-7; 7 positions match TRBD2. This CDR3 contains 15 residues. The V gene end was trimmed by 2 bases and the J gene end by 3 bases; junction bases not matched to a gene: 7. From germline, CDR1 is MNHEY and CDR2 SMNVEV (reference sequence). The CDR3 sequence is CASSLEAGLVYEQYF. The CDR3 coding sequence is TGTGCCAGCAGTTTAGAGGCAGGACTAGTCTACGAGCAGTACTTC.

The chain carries TRBV7-9 and TRBJ1-2; D may be TRBD1 (6 bases). CDR3 length: 16 residues. V lost 4 bases, J lost 3 bases, and 18 bases lay in between. CDR1 and CDR2 from the germline V gene are SEHNR and FQNEAQ (reference sequence). This chain's CDR3 is CASSSAGGIGDYGYTF. CDR3 nucleotide sequence: TGTGCCAGCAGCTCTGCGGGGGGCATAGGGGACTATGGCTACACCTTC.

This chain joins TRBV6-5 and TRBJ2-2; D call uncertain. V lost 6 bases and J 0 bases, leaving 8 bases between the germline ends. The CDR3 spans 14 residues. In germline, CDR1 is MNHEY, CDR2 SVGAGI. CDR3 sequence (DNA): TGTGCCAGCAGAGTTTTCGCGAACACCGGGGAGCTGTTTTTT. Protein: CASRVFANTGELFF.

The J gene is TRBJ1-1, the V gene TRBV28; no firm D call. Between the trimmed V and J ends, which lost 8 bases and 0 bases, there was a span of 16 bases. The CDR3 has 15 residues. Germline values: CDR1 MDHEN, CDR2 SYDVKM. The CDR3 sequence: CASSRKGIMNTEAFF. CDR3 coding DNA: TGTGCCAGCTCGAGAAAGGGCATAATGAACACTGAAGCTTTCTTT.

The chain combines TRBV14 with TRBJ1-1, with 7 positions matching TRBD1. The germline V gene has CDR1 SGHDN and CDR2 FVKESK. The junction had 10 bases not matched to a gene; V was cut back by 4 bases and J by 2 bases. The CDR3 contains 16 residues. The DNA for the CDR3 is TGTGCCAGCAGCCCTTTCATCGGGACAGCAAACACTGAAGCTTTCTTT. It is translated as CASSPFIGTANTEAFF. The full variable domain, its missing parts supplied by reference TRBV14 and TRBJ1-1, is EAGVTQFPSHSVIEKGQTVTLRCDPISGHDNLYWYRRVMGKEIKFLLHFVKESKQDESGMPNNRFLAERTGGTYSTLKVQPAELEDSGVYFCASSPFIGTANTEAFFGQGTRLTVV.

This sequence joins TRBV30 and TRBJ2-1, with D unresolved. The CDR3 is 15 amino acids. V dropped 1 base and J dropped 0 bases, with 10 bases sitting between them. Germline CDR1 reads GTSNPN; CDR2 reads SVGIG (reference sequence). CDR3 protein: CAWSALRSSYNEQFF. The CDR3 nucleotides are TGTGCCTGGAGTGCCCTCAGGAGCTCCTACAATGAGCAGTTCTTC.

The chain links TRBV3-1 (or the pseudogene TRBV3-2) to TRBJ1-3; unclear D gene. Germline loops: CDR1 LGHDT, CDR2 YNNKEL (reference sequence). This CDR3 spans 13 amino acids. Deletions cut 7 bases from V and 1 base from J, with 8 bases between. CDR3 sequence: CASTPSSGNTIYF. CDR3 sequence (DNA): TGTGCCAGCACACCGTCATCTGGAAACACCATATATTTT.

The chain uses TRBV7-9 and TRBJ2-1, with 7 bases lining up with TRBD1. V shed 5 bases and J 3 bases; nucleotides not matched to a gene: 7. The CDR3 runs 15 residues. Looked up from germline, CDR1 is SEHNR and CDR2 is FQNEAQ (reference sequence). The CDR3 loop reads CASSLTGNIYNEQFF. CDR3 coding DNA: TGTGCCAGCAGCCTGACAGGGAATATCTACAATGAGCAGTTCTTC.

The CDR3: CASSTPAGGTEAFF. The CDR3 DNA follows: TGTGCCAGTAGTACACCCGCAGGGGGGACTGAAGCTTTCTTT. This chain joins TRBV19 and TRBJ1-1, with 7 bases fitting TRBD1. The V segment lost 4 bases and the J segment 5 bases; nucleotides outside the gene matches: 7. The CDR3 runs to 14 residues. CDR1 is LNHDA and CDR2 is SQIVND in the germline V gene (reference sequence).

This rearrangement joins TRBV20-1 to TRBJ1-1; maybe TRBD1 (5 bases). This CDR3 comprises 11 residues. Looked up from germline, CDR1 is DFQATT and CDR2 is SNEGSKA (reference sequence). CDR3 sequence (DNA): TGCCATACGCGGGGGGGCACTGAAGCTTTCTTT. Amino acid sequence: CHTRGGTEAFF.

This chain connects TRBV13 to TRBJ1-2; tentatively, D is TRBD1 (6 bases). The CDR3 is made up of 15 amino acids. Trimming took 5 bases from V and 0 from J, leaving 13 bases between them. Germline CDR1 PRHDT, CDR2 FYEKMQ (reference sequence). In DNA, the CDR3 is TGTGCCAGCAGCGTCGGAGGGGGTACTAACTATGGCTACACCTTC. The encoded protein is CASSVGGGTNYGYTF.

The J gene is TRBJ1-1, the V gene TRBV19; TRBD1 might be the D (6 bases). V was trimmed by 6 bases and J by 11 bases, leaving 13 bases between them. Per germline, CDR1 LNHDA and CDR2 SQIVND (reference sequence). The CDR3 is 11 residues long. This CDR3 is CASRKEGEAFF. Here the CDR3 DNA reads TGTGCCAGTAGAAAGGAGGGGGAGGCTTTCTTT.

The chain joins TRBV12-3 or TRBV12-4 to TRBJ1-2; 10 positions match TRBD1. The CDR3 covers 12 residues. V was pared by 6 bases and J by 8 bases, with 3 bases of the junction left unmatched. CDR3 DNA sequence: TGTGCCAGCAGCCGGGACAGGGGCGGCTACACCTTC. Translating it yields CASSRDRGGYTF.